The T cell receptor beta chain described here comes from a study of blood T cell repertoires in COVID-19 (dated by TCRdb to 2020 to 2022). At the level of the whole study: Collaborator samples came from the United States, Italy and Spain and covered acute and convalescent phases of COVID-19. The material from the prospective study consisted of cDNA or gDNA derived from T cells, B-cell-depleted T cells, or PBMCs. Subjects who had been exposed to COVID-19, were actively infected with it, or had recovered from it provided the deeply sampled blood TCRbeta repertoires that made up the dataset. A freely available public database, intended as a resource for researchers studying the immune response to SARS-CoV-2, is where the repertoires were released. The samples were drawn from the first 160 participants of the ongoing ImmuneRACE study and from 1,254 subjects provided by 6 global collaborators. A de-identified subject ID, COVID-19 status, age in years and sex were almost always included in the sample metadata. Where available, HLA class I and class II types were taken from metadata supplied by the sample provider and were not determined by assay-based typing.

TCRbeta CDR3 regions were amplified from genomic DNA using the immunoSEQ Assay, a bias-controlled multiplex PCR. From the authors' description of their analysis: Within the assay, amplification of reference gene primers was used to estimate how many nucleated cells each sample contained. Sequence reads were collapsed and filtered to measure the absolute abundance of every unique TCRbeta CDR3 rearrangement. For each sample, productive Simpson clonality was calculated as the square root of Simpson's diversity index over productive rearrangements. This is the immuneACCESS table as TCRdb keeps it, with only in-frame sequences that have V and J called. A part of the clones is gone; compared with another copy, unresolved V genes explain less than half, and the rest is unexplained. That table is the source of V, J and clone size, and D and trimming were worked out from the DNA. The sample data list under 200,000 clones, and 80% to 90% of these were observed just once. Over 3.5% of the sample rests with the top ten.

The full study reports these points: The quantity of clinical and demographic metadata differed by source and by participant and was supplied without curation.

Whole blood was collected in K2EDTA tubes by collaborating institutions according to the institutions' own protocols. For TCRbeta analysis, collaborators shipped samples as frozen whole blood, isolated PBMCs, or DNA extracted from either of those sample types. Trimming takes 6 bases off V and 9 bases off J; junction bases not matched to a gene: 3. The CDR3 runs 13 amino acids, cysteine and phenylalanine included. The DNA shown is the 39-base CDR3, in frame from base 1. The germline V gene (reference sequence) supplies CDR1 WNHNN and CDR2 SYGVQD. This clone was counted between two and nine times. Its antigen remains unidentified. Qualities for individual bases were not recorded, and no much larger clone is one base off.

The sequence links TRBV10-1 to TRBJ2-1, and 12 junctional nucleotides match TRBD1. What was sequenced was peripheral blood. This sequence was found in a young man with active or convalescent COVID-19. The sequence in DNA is TGCGCCAGCAGGGGACAGGGGGCAGGTGAGCAGTTCTTC. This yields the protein CASRGQGAGEQFF.